This T cell receptor (beta chain) was recorded in a study of T cells in localized non-small cell lung cancer. Whole-study findings and limits: Increased T cell density in blood showed an association with longer overall survival. The appearance of a median approximately 60 of the top 100 tumor clones was seen in adjacent lung. Exceeding tumor, uninvolved adjacent lung had the highest T cell clonality.

TCRdb keeps only in-frame clones here, not all; method: immunoSEQ multiplex PCR. The repertoire holds about 78,000 clones, with 84% as singletons. Points on this clone: As yet, its antigen is unknown.

Germline loops: CDR1 SGHDN, CDR2 FVKESK. Trimming pared 5 bases from V and 9 bases from J, leaving 13 bases between. The CDR3 has 12 amino acids. The source is a man aged 40-75 years with stage I lung adenocarcinoma. This rearrangement joins TRBV14 to TRBJ2-5, with D perhaps matching TRBD1 (6 bases). The sequenced sample was peripheral blood, obtained before any cancer treatment. This chain's CDR3 is CASSVTGLAQYF. The CDR3 nucleotides read TGTGCCAGCAGCGTAACAGGGCTGGCCCAGTACTTC. Looking up the rest from reference TRBV14 and TRBJ2-5 gives the full variable domain: EAGVTQFPSHSVIEKGQTVTLRCDPISGHDNLYWYRRVMGKEIKFLLHFVKESKQDESGMPNNRFLAERTGGTYSTLKVQPAELEDSGVYFCASSVTGLAQYFGPGTRLLVL.